Detailed here is one T cell receptor beta chain. The antigen is undetermined. CDR1 and CDR2 (germline): SEHNR, FQNEAQ (reference sequence). V was cut by 6 bases and J by 2 bases, with 10 bases left in between. The CDR3 is 13 residues long. This record comes from a study of cytomegalovirus exposure and HLA in healthy donors. General study points: V- and J-gene trimming in TCR beta was tied to a missense DCLRE1C variant by an analysis performed later. The study listed approximately 160 cytomegalovirus-associated TCR beta chains.

The primer mix had 60 Vbeta and 13 Jbeta primers. Assay: immunoSEQ multiplex PCR; the TCRdb copy retains only in-frame clones and omits some. The profile shows about 140,000 clones, 75% of them singletons. This sequence was found in a man in his forties in good health and CMV-seronegative. Input material: PBMCs. This chain connects TRBV7-9 to TRBJ1-1, with D possibly TRBD1 on 6 matching bases. CDR3 coding DNA: TGTGCCAGCAGACTCAGGGGAAACACTGAAGCTTTCTTT. This translates into CASRLRGNTEAFF. The whole variable domain, filled in from reference TRBV7-9 and TRBJ1-1, reads DTGVSQNPRHKITKRGQNVTFRCDPISEHNRLYWYRQTLGQGPEFLTYFQNEAQLEKSRLLSDRFSAERPKGSFSTLEIQRTEQGDSAMYLCASRLRGNTEAFFGQGTRLTVV.